These T cell receptor beta chains were read from a single sample in a study of shared clonotypes between healthy human individuals. Clones were sequenced by immunoSEQ multiplex PCR, and TCRdb holds only the in-frame ones, with some missing. The table has a few million clones, 85% to 95% seen once; the top ten hold about 0.39%. Sample: naive CD4+ T cells from PBMCs. These receptors came from a man younger than 30 in good health. Some clones in this sample may be carry-over from other donors' samples. Each CDR3 is given with its conserved first and last residue. A D gene is named only where the DNA matches it firmly. Part of the rows lack a size; the others show once, few, many or a class for expanded clones.

. | TRBD2 | TRBJ2-7 | TRBV4-1 | TGCGCCAGCAGCCAAGAGACTAGCAATTTGCGGTACTTC | CASSQETSNLRYF
. | TRBD1 | TRBJ1-2 | TRBV4-2 | TGTGCCAGCAGCCCCCTTCCAGGGGGAAGTGGCTACACCTTC | CASSPLPGGSGYTF
. | . | TRBJ1-2 | TRBV7-9 | TGTGCCAGCAGCGCGCGGGCACTGAACGGCTACACCTTC | CASSARALNGYTF
. | . | TRBJ2-5 | TRBV7-9 | TGTGCCAGCAGCGCCGAGAGATACCAAGAGACCCAGTACTTC | CASSAERYQETQYF
. | . | TRBJ1-2 | TRBV7-2 | TGTGCCAGCAGCTTAACAGGAGTAGTGGACTATGGCTACACCTTC | CASSLTGVVDYGYTF
. | . | TRBJ1-1 | TRBV29-1 | TGCAGCGTTGGTGTAGGTAAGGGTGCTGAAGCTTTCTTT | CSVGVGKGAEAFF
. | . | TRBJ1-4 | TRBV28 | TGTGCCAGTCTAAGGTTCCAGGGGGAAAAACTGTTTTTT | CASLRFQGEKLFF
. | . | TRBJ1-3 | TRBV4-1 | TGCGCCAGCAGCCAAGTCGGCAAAACCTCTGGAAACACCATATATTTT | CASSQVGKTSGNTIYF
. | . | TRBJ1-1 | TRBV18 | TGTGCCAGCTCACCACCGAGGGGGGCGCGGCTCCTTCCCGAAGCTTTCTTT | CASSPPRGARLLPEAFF
. | TRBD2 | TRBJ2-3 | TRBV27 | TGTGCCAGCAGTCGTAGCGGGGGAAGCACAGATACGCAGTATTTT | CASSRSGGSTDTQYF
. | TRBD1 | TRBJ1-4 | TRBV19 | TGTGCCAGTAGGCCGGGACAGGGGTCGAATGAAAAACTGTTTTTT | CASRPGQGSNEKLFF
. | TRBD1 | TRBJ1-4 | TRBV13 | TGTGCCAGCAGCCTAGGGACAGGGGCCGGAGAAAAACTGTTTTTT | CASSLGTGAGEKLFF
once | . | TRBJ2-3 | TRBV7-8 | TGTGCCAGCAGACCTCAGGGGGGAAGCACAGATACGCAGTATTTT | CASRPQGGSTDTQYF
. | . | TRBJ2-4 | TRBV7-2 | TGTGCCAGCAGCTTAGATATGTTCCGGGAGAGGCCGGGAGACATTCAGTACTTC | CASSLDMFRERPGDIQYF
. | . | TRBJ1-1 | TRBV6-6 | TGTGCCAGCAGTTACACCAGTTTGAGGAACACTGAAGCTTTCTTT | CASSYTSLRNTEAFF
. | TRBD1 | TRBJ1-2 | TRBV7-3 | TGTGCCAGCAGCAAGGACAGGGGGTATGGCTACACCTTC | CASSKDRGYGYTF
. | . | TRBJ1-1 | TRBV28 | TGTGCCAGCAGTTTACTCCGGGGGGCAACTGAAGCTTTCTTT | CASSLLRGATEAFF
. | TRBD2 | TRBJ2-5 | TRBV6-5 | TGTGCCAGCAGTTACTCGTCTGCGGGAGGTCCAGAGACCCAGTACTTC | CASSYSSAGGPETQYF
. | TRBD2 | TRBJ2-3 | TRBV27 | TGTGCCAGCAGTTTACCCCTAGCGGGAGGGCCCAAGAAGGGTAGAGCGCAGTATTTT | CASSLPLAGGPKKGRAQYF
. | . | TRBJ1-2 | TRBV27 | TGTGCCAGCAGTAGCCTCGCGGGGAGGGTCTATGGCTACACCTTC | CASSSLAGRVYGYTF
. | . | TRBJ1-1 | TRBV5-1 | TGCGCCAGCAGCTTGGAGGGGGGCATGAACACTGAAGCTTTCTTT | CASSLEGGMNTEAFF
. | TRBD1 | TRBJ1-1 | TRBV5-6 | TGTGCCAGCAGCCCGTTAGGAACAGGGGCCACTGAAGCTTTCTTT | CASSPLGTGATEAFF
. | . | TRBJ2-5 | TRBV10-3 | TGTGCCGCCATGTCCGCGGGCCAAGAGACCCAGTACTTC | CAAMSAGQETQYF
once | . | TRBJ1-2 | TRBV18 | TGTGCCAGCTCGAAACAGGAGGGTAGCTATGGCTACACCTTC | CASSKQEGSYGYTF
. | . | TRBJ1-1 | TRBV5-4 | TGTGCCAGCAGCTTGGCCGTGGGAGAAGCTTTCTTT | CASSLAVGEAFF
. | . | TRBJ2-2 | TRBV18 | TGTGCCAGCTCACCACCGGTGGGGCCAACCGGGGAGCTGTTTTTT | CASSPPVGPTGELFF
. | TRBD1 | TRBJ1-1 | TRBV5-6 | TGTGCCAGCAGCACCTCAGGGGGCGCGACTGAAGCTTTCTTT | CASSTSGGATEAFF
. | . | TRBJ2-1 | TRBV18 | TGTGCCAGCTCACCATCGGCACTCCTGAGCTCCTACAATGAGCAGTTCTTC | CASSPSALLSSYNEQFF
. | . | TRBJ1-1 | TRBV10-3 | TGTGCCATCAGTGAGTCGACTGAGGGACCCATAACGGGGAACACTGAAGCTTTCTTT | CAISESTEGPITGNTEAFF
. | . | TRBJ2-3 | TRBV5-1 | TGCGCCACCTTAGGGATGGATACGCAGTATTTT | CATLGMDTQYF
. | . | TRBJ2-5 | TRBV7-3 | TGTGCCAGCAGCTTGGGCACCTTGGAGCGAGAGACCCAGTACTTC | CASSLGTLERETQYF
. | TRBD2 | TRBJ2-1 | TRBV7-8 | TGTGCCAGCAGCTCCCCGCGCGGGAGGGCCTACAATGAGCAGTTCTTC | CASSSPRGRAYNEQFF
. | TRBD1 | TRBJ1-1 | TRBV19 | TGTGCCAGTACCTCAGAGAGGGGGCGATCGGTGAACACTGAAGCTTTCTTT | CASTSERGRSVNTEAFF
. | TRBD1 | TRBJ1-2 | TRBV5-4 | TGTGCCAGCAGCTGGAACAGGGGCGGCTACACCTTC | CASSWNRGGYTF
. | TRBD2 | TRBJ2-2 | TRBV5-6 | TGTGCCAGCAGGGAAGGACTAGCGGGAGCCGGGGAGCTGTTTTTT | CASREGLAGAGELFF
. | . | TRBJ2-2 | TRBV19 | TGTGCCAGTAGCACAGGGTTAGCCGGGGAGCTGTTTTTT | CASSTGLAGELFF
. | TRBD2 | TRBJ2-5 | TRBV7-8 | TGTGCCAGCAGCTCGCGGTGGGGGGGAAAGACCCAGTACTTC | CASSSRWGGKTQYF
. | . | TRBJ1-4 | TRBV28 | TGTGCCAGCAGTAAGTTGGGGTCAACTAATGAAAAACTGTTTTTT | CASSKLGSTNEKLFF
. | TRBD1 | TRBJ1-6 | TRBV4-2 | TGTGCCAGCAGCCAGGGACCGGGACAGGGGAACTCACCCCTCCACTTT | CASSQGPGQGNSPLHF
. | . | TRBJ2-1 | TRBV30 | TGTGCCTGGAGGGCCCTCAGTTTTGAGCAGTTCTTC | CAWRALSFEQFF
. | . | TRBJ2-7 | TRBV28 | TGTGCCAGCAGTTCACACCCTCGAACTTTAGCGGATACCTACGAGCAGTACTTC | CASSSHPRTLADTYEQYF
. | . | TRBJ1-1 | TRBV27 | TGTGCCAGCAGTTTACGCAGGGTCACTGAAGCTTTCTTT | CASSLRRVTEAFF
once | TRBD1 | TRBJ2-7 | TRBV19 | TGTGCCAGTAGTAGACCGGGACAGGGCTACGAGCAGTACTTC | CASSRPGQGYEQYF
. | . | TRBJ1-1 | TRBV28 | TGTGCCAGCACCATATCTGGGTGGGGACAAGCTTTCTTT | CASTISGWGQAFF
. | . | TRBJ2-7 | TRBV11-2 | TGTGCCAGCAGCTTAGCCACAGGGAGCTCCTACGAGCAGTACTTC | CASSLATGSSYEQYF
. | . | TRBJ2-1 | TRBV5-4 | TGTGCCAGCAGCCTGAAGGGCTCCTACAATGAGCAGTTCTTC | CASSLKGSYNEQFF
. | TRBD2 | TRBJ2-7 | TRBV9 | TGTGCCAGCAGCGTAGTTTTAGCGGGAGGTGAGCAGTACTTC | CASSVVLAGGEQYF
. | . | TRBJ1-1 | TRBV7-9 | TGTGCCAGCAGCTTAGGGGGGGTGGAAGCTTTCTTT | CASSLGGVEAFF
. | TRBD1 | TRBJ2-7 | TRBV6-1 | TGTGCCAGCAGTGGACAGGGAACCTACGAGCAGTACTTC | CASSGQGTYEQYF
. | . | TRBJ2-4 | TRBV28 | TGTGCCAGCAGTACCGGTATTCTGGGGAACATTCAGTACTTC | CASSTGILGNIQYF
few | TRBD1 | TRBJ1-5 | TRBV6-5 | TGTGCCAGCAGCGCAGACAGGGATCAGCCCCAGCATTTT | CASSADRDQPQHF
. | . | TRBJ2-3 | TRBV7-9 | TGTGCCAGCAGCTTAGCTTGGGAAGGTACGCAGTATTTT | CASSLAWEGTQYF
. | . | TRBJ1-1 | TRBV27 | TGTGCCAGCAGTTTATCCCGGAACACTGAAGCTTTCTTT | CASSLSRNTEAFF
. | TRBD1 | TRBJ2-7 | TRBV27 | TGTGCCAGCAGCTTGAAGGGGGCATCTTACGAGCAGTACTTC | CASSLKGASYEQYF
. | . | TRBJ1-4 | TRBV28 | TGTGCCAGCAGTTCAGTCGGCTCGGGGAGTGAAAAACTGTTTTTT | CASSSVGSGSEKLFF
. | . | TRBJ2-5 | TRBV5-1 | TGCGCCAGCAGCTTGGGGCCCCAAGAGACCCAGTACTTC | CASSLGPQETQYF